Listed below are T cell receptor beta chains from one sample, sequenced in a study of T cells in Graves' hyperthyroidism and ophthalmopathy. TCRdb redid the calling of the multiplex PCR reads with MiXCR, one entry per CDR3 protein. The profile shows a few hundred thousand distinct CDR3 sequences, approximately 15% of them singletons. Sequencing input: blood. The source is a middle-aged woman with Graves' hyperthyroidism that later progressed to Graves' ophthalmopathy. The CDR3 runs from the conserved cysteine through the conserved F or W. A D gene is named only where the DNA matches it firmly. Some rows have no size entry. The others give once, few or many, or a class for an expanded clone.

TRBJ2-7 | . | . | TRBV6-4 | CASSDFQGPYEQYF | TGTGCCAGCAGTGACTTCCAGGGACCCTACGAGCAGTACTTC
TRBJ2-3 | many | . | TRBV6-5 | CASSYDTVGTDTQYF | TGTGCCAGCAGTTACGATACAGTCGGCACAGATACGCAGTATTTT
TRBJ1-1 | many | TRBD1 | TRBV28 | CASSFRFGQGIILNTEAFF | TGTGCCAGCAGTTTTAGGTTCGGACAGGGTATTATCTTGAACACTGAAGCTTTCTTT
TRBJ1-1 | many | . | TRBV5-6 | CASSLFGINTEAFF | TGTGCCAGCAGCTTGTTTGGGATAAACACTGAAGCTTTCTTT
TRBJ2-3 | few | . | TRBV4-1 | CASSQDFYSDTQYF | TGCGCCAGCAGCCAAGACTTCTACTCAGATACGCAGTATTTT
TRBJ1-2 | . | . | TRBV19 | CASIGQPYGYTF | TGTGCCAGTATCGGACAGCCCTATGGCTACACCTTC
TRBJ1-1 | . | . | TRBV6-1 | CASSPQGTGRAFF | TGTGCCAGCAGTCCTCAGGGAACCGGTCGAGCTTTCTTT
TRBJ1-6 | many | . | TRBV5-1 | CASSLGGSSYNSPLHF | TGCGCCAGCAGCTTGGGTGGGAGCTCCTATAATTCACCCCTCCACTTT
TRBJ2-1 | many | TRBD2 | TRBV24-1 | CATSDTSGSHEQFF | TGTGCCACCAGTGATACTAGCGGGAGTCATGAGCAGTTCTTC
TRBJ2-7 | many | . | TRBV28 | CASSPGTTYEQYF | TGTGCCAGCAGTCCAGGGACGACCTACGAGCAGTACTTC
TRBJ2-7 | . | TRBD2 | TRBV15 | CATSPQTSGGTEQYF | TGTGCCACAAGCCCCCAGACTAGCGGGGGAACAGAGCAGTACTTC
TRBJ2-2 | . | . | TRBV20-1 | CSARDLAKTTGELFF | TGCAGTGCTAGAGATCTAGCAAAGACCACCGGGGAGCTGTTTTTT
TRBJ2-1 | many | TRBD2 | TRBV5-8 | CASSLKRGPNPYNEQFF | TGTGCCAGCAGCTTGAAGCGGGGCCCTAACCCTTACAATGAGCAGTTCTTC
TRBJ2-1 | many | TRBD2 | TRBV11-3 | CASSPRGTSGANPSSYNEQFF | TGTGCCAGCAGCCCCCGGGGAACTAGCGGAGCTAACCCGAGCTCCTACAATGAGCAGTTCTTC
TRBJ2-3 | many | . | TRBV11-2 | CASSFLYQTDTQYF | TGTGCCAGCAGCTTCCTCTACCAAACAGATACGCAGTATTTT
TRBJ1-2 | . | TRBD1 | TRBV28 | CASSSGQGAYGYTF | TGTGCCAGCAGTTCGGGACAGGGGGCCTATGGCTACACCTTC
TRBJ2-3 | many | . | TRBV28 | CASSLWKKGSTDTQYF | TGTGCCAGCAGTTTATGGAAGAAAGGTAGCACAGATACGCAGTATTTT
TRBJ2-1 | many | . | TRBV25-1 | CASSAPYNEQFF | TGTGCCAGCAGTGCCCCCTACAATGAGCAGTTCTTC
TRBJ2-5 | . | TRBD2 | TRBV11-2 | CASSYRTSARETQYF | TGTGCCAGCAGCTATAGGACTAGCGCCCGAGAGACCCAGTACTTC
TRBJ1-3 | . | . | TRBV5-5 | CASSFSRRQGPSGNTIYF | TGTGCCAGCAGCTTTTCTCGGCGGCAGGGACCCTCTGGAAACACCATATATTTT
TRBJ1-1 | many | . | TRBV10-2 | CASSVGTGKVDTEAFF | TGCGCCAGCAGTGTCGGAACAGGGAAGGTGGACACTGAAGCTTTCTTT
TRBJ2-7 | many | TRBD2 | TRBV18 | CASSPGLAGGVHEQYF | TGTGCCAGCTCACCAGGACTAGCGGGAGGGGTCCACGAGCAGTACTTC
TRBJ2-2 | many | . | TRBV15 | CATSRDEEAGELFF | TGTGCCACCAGCAGAGATGAAGAGGCGGGGGAGCTGTTTTTT
TRBJ1-2 | . | . | TRBV2 | CASSESDYGYTF | TGTGCCAGCAGTGAGTCGGACTATGGCTACACCTTC
TRBJ2-7 | many | . | TRBV10-2 | CASRDPTEYYEQYF | TGCGCCAGCAGGGACCCGACAGAGTACTACGAGCAGTACTTC
TRBJ1-5 | many | TRBD1 | TRBV10-3 | CAISESQGGYQPQHF | TGTGCCATCAGTGAGTCCCAGGGGGGATATCAGCCCCAGCATTTT
TRBJ2-5 | many | . | TRBV27 | CASRRRGPQETQYF | TGTGCCAGCAGGCGACGTGGGCCTCAAGAGACCCAGTACTTC
TRBJ2-5 | many | TRBD2 | TRBV28 | CASSPNRLAGHQETQYF | TGTGCCAGCAGTCCAAACCGACTAGCGGGACACCAAGAGACCCAGTACTTC
TRBJ1-4 | . | . | TRBV2 | CASRSGYLGGEKLFF | TGTGCCAGCAGATCAGGGTACCTTGGCGGTGAAAAACTGTTTTTT
TRBJ2-1 | many | TRBD2 | TRBV12-5 | CASGSLAGGLREQFF | TGTGCTAGTGGTTCACTAGCGGGAGGTTTGCGTGAGCAGTTCTTC
TRBJ2-1 | many | TRBD2 | TRBV2 | CASNGGLAGDDEQFF | TGTGCTAGTAATGGGGGCTTAGCGGGAGACGATGAGCAGTTCTTC
TRBJ2-5 | many | . | TRBV20-1 | CSQQEGLGETQYF | TGCAGTCAACAGGAGGGGCTGGGAGAGACCCAGTACTTC
TRBJ2-7 | many | TRBD2 | TRBV7-2 | CASSLGRTRSYEQYF | TGTGCCAGCAGCTTAGGTCGGACTAGAAGCTACGAGCAGTACTTC
TRBJ2-7 | many | . | TRBV20-1 | CSASGPGREQYF | TGCAGTGCTTCCGGACCGGGGCGCGAGCAGTACTTC
TRBJ2-1 | . | . | TRBV24-1 | CATSDPGPNEQFF | TGTGCCACCAGTGATCCGGGCCCCAATGAGCAGTTCTTC
TRBJ1-4 | . | . | TRBV6-2/TRBV6-3 | CASSNRPVGYEKLFF | TGTGCCAGCAGTAACCGGCCCGTTGGGTATGAAAAACTGTTTTTT
TRBJ2-7 | once | . | TRBV7-9 | CASSSTQGSDYEQYF | TGTGCCAGCAGCTCAACACAGGGATCGGATTACGAGCAGTACTTC
TRBJ2-3 | . | TRBD2 | TRBV5-5 | CASSLTRTSGRAADTQYF | TGTGCCAGCAGCTTGACCCGGACTAGCGGGAGGGCCGCAGATACGCAGTATTTT
TRBJ2-3 | many | . | TRBV7-3 | CASSSRNTDTQYF | TGTGCCAGCAGCAGCCGGAATACAGATACGCAGTATTTT
TRBJ2-1 | once | TRBD2 | TRBV11-2 | CVSSFVPAGVLYEQFF | TGTGTCAGCAGCTTCGTCCCAGCGGGAGTTTTATATGAGCAGTTCTTC
TRBJ1-2 | . | . | TRBV15 | CATSRDFPDRTNYGYTF | TGTGCCACCAGCAGAGATTTCCCGGACAGAACTAACTATGGCTACACCTTC
TRBJ2-2 | . | . | TRBV6-5 | CASSYHVGPTNTGELFF | TGTGCCAGCAGTTACCATGTAGGGCCAACGAACACCGGGGAGCTGTTTTTT
TRBJ1-1 | many | . | TRBV15 | CATSRDRHVEAFF | TGTGCCACCAGCAGAGATCGACATGTTGAAGCTTTCTTT
TRBJ2-1 | many | TRBD2 | TRBV7-2 | CASSKGLAGSYNEQFF | TGTGCCAGCAGCAAAGGACTAGCGGGATCCTACAATGAGCAGTTCTTC
TRBJ2-6 | many | . | TRBV5-1 | CASSTAYSGANVLTF | TGCGCCAGCAGCACCGCCTACTCTGGGGCCAACGTCCTGACTTTC
TRBJ2-3 | . | TRBD2 | TRBV30 | CAWSSSGRKRTDTQYF | TGTGCCTGGAGTTCTAGCGGGCGAAAACGCACAGATACGCAGTATTTT
TRBJ2-2 | many | . | TRBV15 | CATSRDRAGTTGELFF | TGTGCCACCAGCAGGGATAGGGCAGGGACCACCGGGGAGCTGTTTTTT
TRBJ2-7 | many | TRBD1 | TRBV24-1 | CATSDGTGADEQYF | TGTGCCACCAGTGATGGGACAGGGGCAGACGAGCAGTACTTC
TRBJ2-6 | many | . | TRBV6-5 | CASSYSGVGANVLTF | TGTGCCAGCAGTTACTCCGGGGTTGGGGCCAACGTCCTGACTTTC
TRBJ2-5 | many | . | TRBV27 | CASSSTWETQYF | TGTGCCAGCAGTTCTACGTGGGAGACCCAGTACTTC
TRBJ2-1 | many | . | TRBV20-1 | CSARLGSGPYNEQFF | TGCAGTGCTAGATTAGGTAGCGGCCCTTACAATGAGCAGTTCTTC
TRBJ2-3 | many | . | TRBV20-1 | CSARLDKDTQYF | TGCAGTGCTAGGTTGGACAAGGATACGCAGTATTTT
TRBJ2-1 | many | . | TRBV2 | CASTGQGLRNEQFF | TGTGCCAGCACGGGGCAGGGTCTACGAAATGAGCAGTTCTTC
TRBJ1-1 | few | TRBD1 | TRBV30 | CAWVTGGANTEAFF | TGTGCCTGGGTCACAGGGGGCGCGAACACTGAAGCTTTCTTT